The entry below describes one T cell receptor beta chain. Its antigen is still unknown. V lost 2 bases and J 8 bases, leaving 9 bases between the germline ends. Germline loops: CDR1 MNHNY, CDR2 SVGAGI (reference sequence). The CDR3 contains 12 residues. This record belongs to a study of shared clonotypes between healthy human individuals. About the study: Sampling drew on donors who were a couple of women and three men aged 18 to 49.

Whole-study results and caveats: Non-shared clonotypes had lower generation probabilities than clonotypes shared by all four sorted-subset donors.

Sequencing was performed with immunoSEQ multiplex PCR; in TCRdb, only in-frame clones are kept and a portion is missing. The sample shows some 2,000,000 clones, about 94% of them seen only once. Sequencing was done on a sample of naive CD4+ T cells sorted from blood. The subset denotes: CD45RA+ positively selected. This chain uses TRBV6-6 with TRBJ1-1, with D tentatively TRBD1 (5 bases). The source of this sequence is a man between 18 and 35 years old in good health. The CDR3 region is CASSYLGEEAFF. DNA of the CDR3: TGTGCCAGCAGTTACCTGGGGGAGGAAGCTTTCTTT.